These T cell receptor beta chains were read from a single sample in a study of T-cell memory formation after mild COVID-19. MiXCR was run by TCRdb on the 5' RACE reads, yielding one entry per CDR3 protein. The sample holds some 270,000 distinct CDR3 sequences; roughly 15% are singletons and the top ten take around 2%. Sequenced sample: PBMCs or a T cell subset sorted from them (not recorded which). All receptors derive from an adult woman who had mild COVID-19 (a few samples of this study predate the infection). Cell type and time point are not known. CDR3s include the opening cysteine and the closing phenylalanine or tryptophan. Each record gives: V gene, clone size, D gene, J gene, CDR3 DNA, CDR3 protein. D genes are given only for firm matches. Size tells how often a clone was seen (once, few, many) or the class of an expanded clone, and some rows leave it out.

TRBV18	.	.	TRBJ2-6	TGTGCCAGCTCACCATCGGCTACCTCTGGGGCCAACGTCCTGACTTTC	CASSPSATSGANVLTF
TRBV15	few	.	TRBJ2-1	TGTGCCACCAGCAGAGAATTGGGATCACCAGGGAGAAATGAGCAGTTCTTC	CATSRELGSPGRNEQFF
TRBV5-6	many	TRBD2	TRBJ2-7	TGTGCCAGCAGCTTGCTGGCGGGAGTCCACGAGCAGTACTTC	CASSLLAGVHEQYF
TRBV6-6	few	TRBD1	TRBJ2-7	TGTGCCAGCAGTTACCGGTGGGACAGACACTACGAGCAGTACTTC	CASSYRWDRHYEQYF
TRBV4-3	few	TRBD2	TRBJ2-1	TGCGCCAGCAGCCAAGGACTAGCGGGAGGATTATCATACAATGAGCAGTTCTTC	CASSQGLAGGLSYNEQFF
TRBV15	many	.	TRBJ2-7	TGTGCCACCAGCAGAGATCGAGGACCCGGCTTCGAGCAGTACTTC	CATSRDRGPGFEQYF
TRBV7-2	few	.	TRBJ2-2	TGTGCCAGCAGCACCATGGGTGGCTGGGCGTCCGGGGAGCTGTTTTTT	CASSTMGGWASGELFF
TRBV7-2	.	.	TRBJ2-5	TGTGCCAGCATTCAGGGTCAAGAGACCCAGTACTTC	CASIQGQETQYF
TRBV7-2	few	TRBD1	TRBJ1-2	TGTGCCAGCAGCTTAGTGGGGACAGGCACCGCCTATGGCTACACCTTC	CASSLVGTGTAYGYTF
TRBV9	few	TRBD2	TRBJ2-7	TGTGCCAGCAGCGTAGGGGTAGCGGGAAGACCTTACGAGCAGTACTTC	CASSVGVAGRPYEQYF
TRBV6-2/TRBV6-3	.	TRBD1	TRBJ1-2	TGTGCCAGCAGTTACTCGAAGGTTCCGGGACAGGGGTATGGCTACACCTTC	CASSYSKVPGQGYGYTF
TRBV7-2	.	TRBD2	TRBJ2-5	TGTGCCAGCAGTTATAGCGGGACCCAAGAGACCCAGTACTTC	CASSYSGTQETQYF
TRBV29-1	few	TRBD2	TRBJ2-3	TGCAGCGTTGGTCTTCTAGCGGGGGGAATTACAGATACGCAGTATTTT	CSVGLLAGGITDTQYF
TRBV6-5	.	.	TRBJ1-6	TGTGCCAGCAGTACGGGACGGAGTAATTCACCCCTCCACTTT	CASSTGRSNSPLHF
TRBV7-9	few	.	TRBJ1-2	TGTGCCAGCAGCGTCCAAAATAAAGGGGGCTATGGCTACACCTTC	CASSVQNKGGYGYTF
TRBV28	few	.	TRBJ1-5	TGTGCCAGCAGTCCGGGGGGAAGAAATCAGCCCCAGCATTTT	CASSPGGRNQPQHF
TRBV30	many	.	TRBJ1-1	TGTGCCTGGAGTAAGGGGGGATTAGTGGAGAACACTGAAGCTTTCTTT	CAWSKGGLVENTEAFF
TRBV18	once	.	TRBJ2-1	TGTGCCAGCTCACCCAGGGCAGCATACAATGAGCAGTTCTTC	CASSPRAAYNEQFF
TRBV3-1	few	.	TRBJ1-5	TGTGCCAGCAGCCCTGCCGGAAGGATCAGCCCCCAGCATTTT	CASSPAGRISPQHF
TRBV15	.	.	TRBJ1-6	TGTGCCACCAGCAGAGATCGAGTGTCACCCCTCCACTTT	CATSRDRVSPLHF
TRBV2	many	.	TRBJ2-7	TGTGCCAGCAGTACTGACAGCTACGAGCAGTACTTC	CASSTDSYEQYF
TRBV3-2	.	.	TRBJ1-5	TGTGCCAGCAGGCGTCTGGGCAGGTCCTGGCAGCCCCAGCATTTT	CASRRLGRSWQPQHF
TRBV7-9	.	TRBD2	TRBJ2-1	TGTGCCAGCAGCTTAGAACTAGCGGACAATGAGCAGTTCTTC	CASSLELADNEQFF
TRBV18	.	TRBD1	TRBJ1-1	TGTGCCAGCTCACCGGGGGTAGGGGGCGGTCAAGGCACTGAAGCTTTCTTT	CASSPGVGGGQGTEAFF
TRBV5-5	many	.	TRBJ2-2	TGTGCCAGCAGCTTCTCTATCACCGGGGAGCTGTTTTTT	CASSFSITGELFF
TRBV11-2	many	TRBD2	TRBJ2-1	TGTGCCAGCAGCTTAGAGATGGGACTAGCGGGACCTAATGAGCAGTTCTTC	CASSLEMGLAGPNEQFF
TRBV2	few	TRBD2	TRBJ2-1	TGTGCCAGCAGTGAAGTGTCACTAGCGGGAGTCGAGAATGAGCAGTTCTTC	CASSEVSLAGVENEQFF
TRBV11-3	few	.	TRBJ1-3	TGTGCCAGCAGCTTAGAGCCCGCCCGACGGAACACCATATATTTT	CASSLEPARRNTIYF
TRBV9	few	TRBD2	TRBJ2-7	TGTGCCAGCAGCAAAGGGACTAGTGCGTACGAGCAGTACTTC	CASSKGTSAYEQYF
TRBV11-3	.	.	TRBJ1-4	TGTGCCAGCAGCCCTGGAGGGGCGGATGAAAAACTGTTTTTT	CASSPGGADEKLFF
TRBV20-1	few	.	TRBJ2-7	TGCAGTGCACGACAGGGACTAGAAGTAGGAGAGCAGTACTTC	CSARQGLEVGEQYF
TRBV29-1	few	TRBD2	TRBJ2-1	TGCAGCGTGTGGGTAGGAACTAGCGACAATGAGCAGTTCTTC	CSVWVGTSDNEQFF
TRBV29-1	many	.	TRBJ2-3	TGCAGCGTTGAACGGGACCGCCCTGGCACAGATACGCAGTATTTT	CSVERDRPGTDTQYF
TRBV4-3	few	.	TRBJ1-1	TGCGCCAGCAGCCACCCATCTTGGGCTTTCTTT	CASSHPSWAFF
TRBV6-5	.	.	TRBJ1-2	TGTGCCAGCAGCCGGGCCGGGCTCTATGGCTACACCTTC	CASSRAGLYGYTF
TRBV10-3	.	.	TRBJ1-1	TGTGCCATCAGTGAGTACACAGCGAACACTGAAGCTTTCTTT	CAISEYTANTEAFF
TRBV14	few	.	TRBJ1-1	TGTGCCAGCAGCCAAGACCTGTCCACTGAAGCTTTCTTT	CASSQDLSTEAFF
TRBV29-1	many	.	TRBJ2-3	TGCAGCGTTGAAGGCAATCCGGGGAGCGACACAGATACGCAGTATTTT	CSVEGNPGSDTDTQYF
TRBV24-1	.	TRBD1	TRBJ2-1	TGTGCCACCAGTGATTTGTACGGGACAGGGGACAATGAGCAGTTCTTC	CATSDLYGTGDNEQFF
TRBV5-1	once	.	TRBJ1-4	TGCGCCAGCAGCTTGGTCGGAGGGGAGAATGAAAAACTGTTTTTT	CASSLVGGENEKLFF
TRBV20-1	.	TRBD2	TRBJ2-3	TGCAGTGCCCCGGGACTAGCGGGAAGGTTCGATACGCAGTATTTT	CSAPGLAGRFDTQYF
TRBV27	.	TRBD1	TRBJ2-7	TGTGCCAGCCGTGGCAGGGGGTCCTACGAGCAGTACTTC	CASRGRGSYEQYF
TRBV18	.	TRBD1	TRBJ1-1	TGTGCCAGCTCACGACGACAGGGACTCACTGAAGCTTTCTTT	CASSRRQGLTEAFF
TRBV12-3/TRBV12-4	.	.	TRBJ1-5	TGTGCCAGCAGGAAGACAGGAAATAGCAATCAGCCCCAGCATTTT	CASRKTGNSNQPQHF
TRBV7-9	.	TRBD1	TRBJ2-4	TGTGCCAGCAGCTACGACAGGGGAAACATTCAGTACTTC	CASSYDRGNIQYF
TRBV2	few	TRBD1	TRBJ1-3	TGTGCCAGCAGTGGACAGGGCTACACCATATATTTT	CASSGQGYTIYF
TRBV4-2	.	TRBD1	TRBJ1-1	TGTGCCAGCAGCCAGGGGACAGAGAACACTGAAGCTTTCTTT	CASSQGTENTEAFF
TRBV5-8	.	.	TRBJ1-1	TGTGCCAGCAGCCTCGACAGGCGGAACACTGAAGCTTTCTTT	CASSLDRRNTEAFF
TRBV7-2	few	TRBD2	TRBJ2-5	TGTGCCAGCAGCTTAACTAGCGGGCGTCAAGAGACCCAGTACTTC	CASSLTSGRQETQYF
TRBV7-2	.	.	TRBJ2-5	TGTGCCAGCAGCCCTCGGGACTCGGGAGAGACCCAGTACTTC	CASSPRDSGETQYF
TRBV6-2/TRBV6-3	.	.	TRBJ2-7	TGTGCCAGCAGTTACGTGTCCTACGAGCAGTACTTC	CASSYVSYEQYF
TRBV20-1	.	TRBD1	TRBJ2-2	TGCAGTGCTAGACCCAGGGGGCAGAACACCGGGGAGCTGTTTTTT	CSARPRGQNTGELFF
TRBV3-1	.	TRBD2	TRBJ2-1	TGTGCCAGCAGCCAAGGAGGGCTAGCGGGACGATACTCCTACAATGAGCAGTTCTTC	CASSQGGLAGRYSYNEQFF
TRBV20-1	.	TRBD2	TRBJ2-2	TGCAGTGCTAGATCCGGGACTATTAACACCGGGGAGCTGTTTTTT	CSARSGTINTGELFF
TRBV24-1	.	.	TRBJ2-2	TGTGCCACCGCTCCCCTACTTACCTCCGGGGAGCTGTTTTTT	CATAPLLTSGELFF
TRBV7-2	many	TRBD1	TRBJ2-7	TGTGCCAGCAGCTTAGCCGGGACAGGGGGCGGTTACGAGCAGTACTTC	CASSLAGTGGGYEQYF
TRBV3-1	.	.	TRBJ2-3	TGTGCCAGCAGCCCGACTGGAACACTGTCAGATACGCAGTATTTT	CASSPTGTLSDTQYF
TRBV10-3	.	.	TRBJ1-5	TGTGCCATCAGTGATAAAGGGGTGGGATACAAACCCCAGCATTTT	CAISDKGVGYKPQHF
TRBV6-5	.	.	TRBJ2-5	TGTGCCAGCAGTCCCCGGAGACGGGGAGAGACCCAGTACTTC	CASSPRRRGETQYF
TRBV7-2	few	.	TRBJ2-5	TGTGCCAGCAGCTTAGTTGGTGCGAGGTCCACCCAGTACTTC	CASSLVGARSTQYF